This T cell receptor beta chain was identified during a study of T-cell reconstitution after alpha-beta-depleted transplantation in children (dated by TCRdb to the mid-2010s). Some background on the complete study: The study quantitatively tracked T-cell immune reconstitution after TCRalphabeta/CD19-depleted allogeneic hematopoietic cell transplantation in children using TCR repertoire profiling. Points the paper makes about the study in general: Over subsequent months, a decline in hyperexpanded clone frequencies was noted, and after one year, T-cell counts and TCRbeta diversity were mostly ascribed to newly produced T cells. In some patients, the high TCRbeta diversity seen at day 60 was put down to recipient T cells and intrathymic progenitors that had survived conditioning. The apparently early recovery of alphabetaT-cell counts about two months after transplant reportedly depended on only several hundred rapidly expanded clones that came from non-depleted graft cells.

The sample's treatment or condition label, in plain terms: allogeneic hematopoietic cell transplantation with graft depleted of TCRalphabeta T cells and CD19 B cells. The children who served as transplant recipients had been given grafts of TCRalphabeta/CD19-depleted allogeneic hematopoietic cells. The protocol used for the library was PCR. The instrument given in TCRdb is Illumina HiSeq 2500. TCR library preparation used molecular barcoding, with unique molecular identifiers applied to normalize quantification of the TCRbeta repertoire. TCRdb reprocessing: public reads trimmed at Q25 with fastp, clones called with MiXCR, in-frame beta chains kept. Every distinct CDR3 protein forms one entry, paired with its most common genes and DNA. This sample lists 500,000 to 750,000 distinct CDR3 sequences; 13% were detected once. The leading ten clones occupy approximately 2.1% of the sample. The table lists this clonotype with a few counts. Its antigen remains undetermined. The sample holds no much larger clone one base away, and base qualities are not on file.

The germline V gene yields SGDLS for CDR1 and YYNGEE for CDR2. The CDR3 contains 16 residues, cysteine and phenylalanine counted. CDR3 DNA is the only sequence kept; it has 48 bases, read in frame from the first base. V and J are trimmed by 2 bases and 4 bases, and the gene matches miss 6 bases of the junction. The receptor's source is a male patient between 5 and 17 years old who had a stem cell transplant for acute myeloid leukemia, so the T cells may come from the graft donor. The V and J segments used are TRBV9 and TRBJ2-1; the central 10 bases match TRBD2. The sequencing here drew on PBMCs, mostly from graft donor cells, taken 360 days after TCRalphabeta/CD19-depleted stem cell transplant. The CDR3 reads CASSVIAGGLYNEQFF. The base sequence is TGTGCCAGCAGCGTCATAGCGGGAGGCCTTTACAATGAGCAGTTCTTC.